These T cell receptor beta chains were read from a single sample in a study of T cells in Graves' hyperthyroidism and ophthalmopathy. TCRdb fed the multiplex PCR reads into MiXCR, producing one record per CDR3 protein. Of 500,000 to 650,000 distinct CDR3 sequences detected, more than 12% appear once; the ten largest clones hold around an eighth. The sample was blood. The source of these receptors is a woman aged 45-65 years with Graves' ophthalmopathy. The CDR3 runs from the conserved cysteine through the conserved F or W. A D gene is named only where the DNA matches it firmly. Not all rows give a size; the values are once, few, many and, for expanded clones, a class.

V gene	J gene	clone size	D gene	CDR3 protein	CDR3 DNA
TRBV7-3	TRBJ2-2	many	NA	CASRDVNTGELFF	TGTGCCAGCAGGGACGTGAACACCGGGGAGCTGTTTTTT
TRBV15	TRBJ1-1	NA	NA	CATSNLLESPFTEAFF	TGTGCCACCAGCAACCTTCTAGAATCGCCGTTCACTGAAGCTTTCTTT
TRBV7-9	TRBJ1-6	many	TRBD1	CASSEGQRNSPLHF	TGTGCCAGCAGCGAGGGACAGAGAAATTCACCCCTCCACTTT
TRBV6-6	TRBJ2-1	NA	NA	CASSYSRLVELNEQFF	TGTGCCAGCAGTTACTCGAGGCTAGTTGAGCTCAATGAGCAGTTCTTC
TRBV18	TRBJ1-1	many	NA	CASSQGGFGTEAFF	TGTGCCAGCTCACAAGGGGGATTCGGTACTGAAGCTTTCTTT
TRBV7-3	TRBJ2-7	many	TRBD1	CASSLNRGDEQYF	TGTGCCAGCAGCTTAAACAGGGGGGACGAGCAGTACTTC
TRBV19	TRBJ2-1	NA	TRBD2	CASSPSPTSGTDEQFF	TGTGCCAGTAGTCCCTCCCCGACTAGCGGGACGGATGAGCAGTTCTTC
TRBV20-1	TRBJ2-1	NA	NA	CSARELAHEQFF	TGCAGTGCTAGAGAGCTAGCCCATGAGCAGTTCTTC
TRBV5-1	TRBJ2-1	many	NA	CASSLINSPEQFF	TGCGCCAGCAGCCTGATCAACTCACCTGAGCAGTTCTTC
TRBV11-1	TRBJ2-7	many	NA	CASSSPEAGFNPYEQYF	TGTGCCAGCAGCTCACCCGAGGCCGGGTTTAATCCCTACGAGCAGTACTTC
TRBV7-2	TRBJ2-1	many	NA	CASSFRQSSYNEQFF	TGTGCCAGCAGCTTTCGACAGAGCTCCTACAATGAGCAGTTCTTC
TRBV6-5	TRBJ2-2	NA	TRBD1	CASSYPFGQGATGELFF	TGTGCCAGCAGTTACCCCTTCGGACAGGGGGCGACCGGGGAGCTGTTTTTT
TRBV24-1	TRBJ2-1	many	TRBD2	CATRGLAGDNEQFF	TGTGCCACCAGGGGACTAGCGGGAGACAATGAGCAGTTCTTC
TRBV5-1	TRBJ1-6	NA	NA	CASSMDSLSNSPLHF	TGCGCCAGCAGCATGGACAGCCTCAGTAATTCACCCCTCCACTTT
TRBV15	TRBJ1-1	few	TRBD1	CATSPWTGNTEAFF	TGTGCCACCAGCCCCTGGACAGGGAACACTGAAGCTTTCTTT
TRBV7-3	TRBJ1-1	many	NA	CASSDPGDTEAFF	TGTGCCAGCAGCGACCCCGGGGACACTGAAGCTTTCTTT
TRBV30	TRBJ2-1	many	TRBD2	CASALAGGDNEQFF	TGTGCCTCGGCCCTAGCGGGAGGGGACAATGAGCAGTTCTTC
TRBV5-1	TRBJ2-3	few	NA	CASRGRTTDTQYF	TGCGCCAGCAGGGGCAGGACCACAGATACGCAGTATTTT
TRBV29-1	TRBJ2-3	many	NA	CSVMRWTVGGGMVPDTQYF	TGCAGCGTTATGAGGTGGACAGTCGGCGGCGGGATGGTCCCAGATACGCAGTATTTT
TRBV20-1	TRBJ1-1	many	NA	CSGDETEAFF	TGCAGCGGGGACGAAACTGAAGCTTTCTTT
TRBV5-1	TRBJ2-2	few	NA	CASSSLGSASGTGELFF	TGCGCCAGCAGCTCTCTGGGGTCAGCCTCGGGCACCGGGGAGCTGTTTTTT
TRBV9	TRBJ2-7	few	TRBD2	CASSAGTTSYEQYF	TGTGCCAGCAGCGCCGGGACTACCTCCTACGAGCAGTACTTC
TRBV18	TRBJ2-1	many	NA	CASSPPSGDNEQFF	TGTGCCAGCTCACCACCGTCGGGGGACAATGAGCAGTTCTTC
TRBV25-1	TRBJ2-3	few	TRBD2	CASSEGLAGGYTDTQYF	TGTGCCAGCAGTGAGGGTTTAGCGGGAGGGTACACAGATACGCAGTATTTT
TRBV20-1	TRBJ2-1	many	TRBD2	CSAAVPVVAGDNEQFF	TGCAGTGCTGCCGTCCCGGTGGTAGCGGGAGACAATGAGCAGTTCTTC
TRBV11-2	TRBJ1-1	many	NA	CASSPGGTEAFF	TGTGCCAGCAGCCCCGGCGGGACTGAAGCTTTCTTT
TRBV28	TRBJ1-2	NA	NA	CANNTGDYGYTF	TGTGCCAACAATACTGGGGACTATGGCTACACCTTC